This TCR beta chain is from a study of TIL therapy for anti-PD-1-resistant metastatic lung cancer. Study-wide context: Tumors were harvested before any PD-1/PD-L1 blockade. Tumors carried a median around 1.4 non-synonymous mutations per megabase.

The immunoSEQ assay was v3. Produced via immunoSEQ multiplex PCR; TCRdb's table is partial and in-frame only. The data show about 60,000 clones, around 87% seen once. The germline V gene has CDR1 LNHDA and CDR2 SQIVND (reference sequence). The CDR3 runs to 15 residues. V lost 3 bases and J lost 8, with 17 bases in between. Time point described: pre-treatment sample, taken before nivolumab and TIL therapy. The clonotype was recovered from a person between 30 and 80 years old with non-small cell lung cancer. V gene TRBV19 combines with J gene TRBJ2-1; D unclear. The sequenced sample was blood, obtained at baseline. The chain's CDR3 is CASSIWSGRSDEQFF. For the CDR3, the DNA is TGTGCCAGTAGTATCTGGTCTGGACGGTCGGATGAGCAGTTCTTC. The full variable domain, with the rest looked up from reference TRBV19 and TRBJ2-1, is DGGITQSPKYLFRKEGQNVTLSCEQNLNHDAMYWYRQDPGQGLRLIYYSQIVNDFQKGDIAEGYSVSREKKESFPLTVTSAQKNPTAFYLCASSIWSGRSDEQFFGPGTRLTVL.